Following are 4 T cell receptor beta chains from one sample sequenced in a study of blood T cell repertoires in COVID-19. Clones were sequenced by immunoSEQ multiplex PCR, and TCRdb holds only the in-frame ones, with some missing. The sample holds about 150,000 clones, around 84% seen once. The sequencing input was peripheral blood. Source of these receptors: a human donor in a cohort sampled during active COVID-19.

This clone appeared a single time. This rearrangement joins TRBV19 to TRBJ1-5; 7 bases map to TRBD1. The V gene end was trimmed by 9 bases and the J gene end by 5 bases; junction bases not matched to a gene: 7. In germline, CDR1 is LNHDA, CDR2 SQIVND (reference sequence). CDR3 length: 13 amino acids. This CDR3 reads CASNRQGYQPQHF. In nucleotides, the CDR3 is TGTGCCAGCAATCGACAGGGCTATCAGCCCCAGCATTTT.

The V gene is TRBV27, the J gene TRBJ1-1, with 7 bases identical to TRBD1. Germline V gives CDR1 MNHEY, CDR2 SMNVEV (reference sequence). The ends lost 8 bases at V and 5 bases at J; junction bases unmatched: 11. CDR3 length: 14 residues. CDR3 nucleotide sequence: TGTGCCAGCGCCCGGGACAGAATGGGAACTGAAGCTTTCTTT. This gives the protein CASARDRMGTEAFF.

The J gene is TRBJ2-1, the V gene TRBV6-5, with 13 positions matching TRBD2. The CDR3 length is 16 residues. After removal of 4 bases from V and 3 bases from J, the junction contained 3 bases not matched to a gene. Per germline, CDR1 MNHEY and CDR2 SVGAGI. The CDR3 DNA reads as TGTGCCAGCAGTTCGGGACTAGCGGGAAACTACAATGAGCAGTTCTTC. Protein product: CASSSGLAGNYNEQFF.

The CDR3 region is CASSLLRGGKFNEQFF. CDR3 nucleotides: TGCGCCAGCAGCTTGCTGCGGGGGGGTAAATTCAATGAGCAGTTCTTC. The chain has TRBV5-1 and TRBJ2-1; 9 bases align to TRBD2. CDR1 is SGHRS, CDR2 YFSETQ, per germline. With 1 base clipped from V and 6 bases from J, the junction kept 8 bases outside the gene matches. The CDR3 contains 16 residues.